One and the same sample provided the 28 T cell receptor beta chains below, sequenced in a study of T cell changes during pregnancy in multiple sclerosis. Assay: immunoSEQ multiplex PCR; the TCRdb copy retains only in-frame clones and omits some. The data show 80,000 or so clones, 90% to 95% seen once. This specimen was peripheral blood, taken before pregnancy. These TCRs come from a female donor with multiple sclerosis, enrolled in a pregnancy study.

The chain joins TRBV25-1 to TRBJ1-2; TRBD1 matches at 7 bases. This CDR3 region has 13 residues. Looked up from germline, CDR1 is MGHDK and CDR2 is SYGVNS. The junction had 3 bases not matched to a gene; V was cut back by 4 bases and J by 4 bases. In DNA form, the CDR3 reads TGTGCCAGCAGTGTAGCAGGGGGCTATGGCTACACCTTC. Encoded protein: CASSVAGGYGYTF.

V usage is TRBV9 and J usage is TRBJ2-1; 11 nucleotides line up with TRBD1. CDR1 and CDR2 from the germline V gene are SGDLS and YYNGEE. The CDR3 sequence is 15 residues long. V lost 2 bases, J lost 2 bases, and 0 bases stayed unmatched. The CDR3 region has the DNA TGTGCCAGCAGCGTGGGACAGGGGGCCTACAATGAGCAGTTCTTC. It encodes CASSVGQGAYNEQFF.

The V call is TRBV25-1, the J call TRBJ2-6; the D is unclear. This CDR3 comprises 13 residues. Germline-derived CDR1 and CDR2 are MGHDK and SYGVNS. V shed 3 bases and J shed 5 bases, with 5 bases lying between them. Written as DNA, the CDR3 is TGTGCCAGCAGTGACCGTAGGGCCAACGTCCTGACTTTC. It specifies CASSDRRANVLTF.

The chain has TRBV5-1 and TRBJ2-7; TRBD2 might be the D (6 bases). The CDR3 has 11 residues. Trimming shortened V by 3 bases and J by 11 bases, and 12 bases separated the two germline ends. Germline values: CDR1 SGHRS, CDR2 YFSETQ. CDR3 amino acids: CASSSGTWEYF. The CDR3 coding sequence is TGCGCCAGCAGCTCGGGGACTTGGGAGTACTTC.

J is TRBJ2-1 and V is TRBV19, with a possible D match to TRBD1 (5 bases). Germline V gives CDR1 LNHDA, CDR2 SQIVND (reference sequence). There are 16 residues in the CDR3. Trimming shortened V by 1 base and J by 2 bases, and 12 bases separated the two germline ends. The DNA for the CDR3 is TGTGCCAGTAGTATAGCAGGGAAATTACCCTACAATGAGCAGTTCTTC. Its protein is CASSIAGKLPYNEQFF.

The genes are TRBV5-6 and TRBJ1-1; TRBD1 matches at 7 bases. V trimming: 4 bases; J trimming: 9 bases; junction bases outside the gene matches: 6. The CDR3 extends over 12 amino acids. In germline, CDR1 is SGHDT, CDR2 YYEEEE. CDR3: CASSKPGQKAFF. CDR3 DNA: TGTGCCAGCAGCAAACCGGGACAGAAAGCTTTCTTT. Drawing the rest from reference TRBV5-6 and TRBJ1-1, the complete variable domain is DAGVTQSPTHLIKTRGQQVTLRCSPKSGHDTVSWYQQALGQGPQFIFQYYEEEERQRGNFPDRFSGHQFPNYSSELNVNALLLGDSALYLCASSKPGQKAFFGQGTRLTVV.

The CDR3 protein is CASSLGQDNEAFF. For the CDR3, the DNA is TGCGCCAGCAGCTTGGGACAGGATAATGAAGCTTTCTTT. The gene calls are TRBV5-1 and TRBJ1-1, with D perhaps TRBD1 (6 bases). Germline lookup yields CDR1 SGHRS and CDR2 YFSETQ. Trimming left V 0 bases short and J 7 bases short, with 10 bases between. The CDR3 is 13 residues long.

DNA of the CDR3: TGTGCCAGCAGTTACGGCAGCGGGTACACTGAAGCTTTCTTT. Its translation: CASSYGSGYTEAFF. The rearrangement joins TRBV6-6 to TRBJ1-1, with D unclear. Per germline, CDR1 MNHNY and CDR2 SVGAGI (reference sequence). Trimming shortened V by 2 bases and J by 3 bases, and 10 bases separated the two germline ends. The CDR3 totals 14 residues.

V and J are TRBV19 and TRBJ2-1, with D perhaps matching TRBD1 (6 bases). The CDR3 covers 13 residues. Trimming stripped 4 bases from V and 8 bases from J, with 12 bases between. Germline values: CDR1 LNHDA, CDR2 SQIVND (reference sequence). The CDR3 coding sequence is TGTGCCAGTAGTACCGGTGGGACATATGAGCAGTTCTTC. It yields the protein CASSTGGTYEQFF.

The rearrangement links TRBV6-1 to TRBJ2-1; D call uncertain. V lost 8 bases and J 5 bases, leaving 13 bases between the germline ends. The length of the CDR3 is 13 residues. Germline CDR1 MNHNS, CDR2 SASEGT. The CDR3 region is CASGVSQNNEQFF. CDR3 nucleotides: TGTGCCAGCGGAGTAAGCCAGAACAATGAGCAGTTCTTC.

The chain joins TRBV19 to TRBJ1-1; TRBD1 agrees at 9 bases. The CDR3 extends over 14 amino acids. Trimming took 5 bases from V and 5 from J; bases not matched to a gene: 6. From germline, CDR1 is LNHDA and CDR2 SQIVND (reference sequence). CDR3 DNA sequence: TGTGCCAGTAGTGACAGGGGGAGAGGAACTGAAGCTTTCTTT. This encodes CASSDRGRGTEAFF.

CDR3 amino acids: CASSLGWQGDRYEQYF. The DNA for the CDR3 is TGTGCCAGCAGCTTGGGTTGGCAGGGGGATCGGTACGAGCAGTACTTC. The V call is TRBV5-4, the J call TRBJ2-7, with 7 bases aligning to TRBD1. V was pared by 0 bases and J by 4 bases, with 10 bases of the junction left unmatched. Per germline, CDR1 SGHNT and CDR2 YYREEE (reference sequence). The CDR3 loop spans 16 amino acids.

This chain joins TRBV5-5 and TRBJ2-5; TRBD1 aligns across 7 bases. V was clipped by 3 bases and J by 5 bases; unmatched bases: 13. The V gene's germline CDR1 is SGHKS and CDR2 YYEKEE (reference sequence). The CDR3 is 16 amino acids. The CDR3 DNA is TGTGCCAGCAGCTCTGACAACAGGGGAAGGGGGGAGACCCAGTACTTC. Protein sequence: CASSSDNRGRGETQYF.

The genes are TRBV6-5 and TRBJ2-7; D is perhaps TRBD1 (5 bases). CDR1 is MNHEY and CDR2 is SVGAGI in the germline V gene. The CDR3 is made up of 13 amino acids. V was shortened by 8 bases and J by 4 bases, with 15 bases between the two germline ends. CDR3 amino acids: CASVADISYEQYF. DNA of the CDR3: TGTGCCAGCGTGGCGGACATCTCGTACGAGCAGTACTTC.

This clone was seen once. The CDR3, as DNA: TGTGCCAGCAGACCGACAGGGGTGGGCTATGGCTACACCTTC. Its protein is CASRPTGVGYGYTF. The V gene is TRBV2, the J gene TRBJ1-2; 8 positions agree with TRBD1. The CDR3 has 14 residues. J gave up 4 bases and V 6 bases, and 7 bases lay outside the gene matches. Germline CDR1 and CDR2: SNHLY and FYNNEI.

The rearrangement uses TRBV7-8 and TRBJ2-7; possible D gene TRBD2, 6 bases. The CDR3 covers 15 residues. V lost 1 base and J lost 0, with 10 bases in between. The V gene's germline CDR1 is SGHVS and CDR2 FQNEAQ. The CDR3 DNA is TGTGCCAGCAGCTTAGAGGCGGGGTCCTCCTACGAGCAGTACTTC. Protein: CASSLEAGSSYEQYF. Complete variable domain (other parts from reference TRBV7-8 and TRBJ2-7): GAGVSQSPRYKVAKRGQDVALRCDPISGHVSLFWYQQALGQGPEFLTYFQNEAQLDKSGLPSDRFFAERPEGSVSTLKIQRTQQEDSAVYLCASSLEAGSSYEQYFGPGTRLTVT.

This clone was seen a single time. This rearrangement joins TRBV15 to TRBJ2-2; 11 nucleotides line up with TRBD2. Trimming at V came to 5 bases and at J to 6 bases, leaving 14 bases not matched to a gene. Germline-derived CDR1 and CDR2 are LNHNV and YYDKDF (reference sequence). The CDR3 totals 18 residues. The CDR3 DNA reads as TGTGCCACCAGCCCGCCAGGTAGCGGGGGGGCCTTCCCCGGGGAGCTGTTTTTT. Translating it yields CATSPPGSGGAFPGELFF.

This chain connects TRBV5-1 to TRBJ2-5; tentative D call: TRBD2 (6 bases). The V end lost 0 bases, the J end lost 4 bases, and 10 bases lay between the germline ends. The CDR3 length is 14 residues. Germline-derived CDR1 and CDR2 are SGHRS and YFSETQ. The CDR3 sequence is CASSLAGRRETQYF. DNA for the CDR3: TGCGCCAGCAGCTTGGCAGGGAGGCGAGAGACCCAGTACTTC.

The chain couples TRBV2 to TRBJ1-3, with 9 bases matching TRBD1. The CDR3 extends over 15 amino acids. V lost 1 base, J lost 8 bases, and 6 bases stayed unmatched. In germline, CDR1 is SNHLY, CDR2 FYNNEI. The CDR3, as DNA: TGTGCCAGCAGTGAAGAGGACAGGGGAAGGGACACCATATATTTT. Protein: CASSEEDRGRDTIYF. The whole variable domain, filled in from reference TRBV2 and TRBJ1-3, reads EPEVTQTPSHQVTQMGQEVILRCVPISNHLYFYWYRQILGQKVEFLVSFYNNEISEKSEIFDDQFSVERPDGSNFTLKIRSTKLEDSAMYFCASSEEDRGRDTIYFGEGSWLTVV.

V gene TRBV7-6 combines with J gene TRBJ2-7; 10 bases align to TRBD1. The CDR3 loop spans 14 amino acids. V was pared by 4 bases and J by 2 bases, with 2 bases of the junction left unmatched. Germline loops: CDR1 SGHVS, CDR2 FNYEAQ. CDR3 residues: CASSYGTGAYEQYF. The CDR3 DNA reads TGTGCCAGCAGCTACGGGACAGGGGCCTACGAGCAGTACTTC.

Regarding this clone: The junction and the germline gene differ at one end; a read error may be behind it. The V and J genes are TRBV7-7 and TRBJ1-3; TRBD1 agrees at 7 bases. The CDR3 has 16 amino acids. Germline CDR1 reads SSHAT; CDR2 reads FNYEAQ (reference sequence). The CDR3 protein is CASSPKPTGSGNTIYF. The DNA for the CDR3 is TGTGCTAGCAGCCCGAAGCCGACAGGGTCTGGAAACACCATATATTTT. The full variable domain, with the rest looked up from reference TRBV7-7 and TRBJ1-3, is GAGVSQSPRYKVTKRGQDVTLRCDPISSHATLYWYQQALGQGPEFLTYFNYEAQPDKSGLPSDRFSAERPEGSISTLTIQRTEQRDSAMYRCASSPKPTGSGNTIYFGEGSWLTVV.

J is TRBJ1-2 and V is TRBV19, with 7 bases aligning to TRBD1. The CDR3 loop spans 15 amino acids. CDR1 is LNHDA, CDR2 SQIVND, per germline (reference sequence). V trimming: 6 bases; J trimming: 2 bases; junction bases outside the gene matches: 9. The CDR3 DNA reads as TGTGCCAGTAGCCCCCGACAGGGAGGAAACTATGGCTACACCTTC. This codes for CASSPRQGGNYGYTF.

This clone was seen more than once but under ten times. V and J are TRBV29-1 and TRBJ1-6, with TRBD1 as a possible D gene (5 bases). Germline lookup yields CDR1 SQVTM and CDR2 ANQGSEA. This CDR3 is 11 amino acids long. Trimming removed 4 bases at V and 15 bases at J, with 13 bases between. Here the CDR3 DNA reads TGCAGCGTTGGACAGCCCCCACTCCTCCACTTT. Protein product: CSVGQPPLLHF.

The chain carries TRBV7-3 and TRBJ2-1; the match to TRBD1 covers 8 bases. This CDR3 region has 15 residues. Trimming at V came to 3 bases and at J to 2 bases, leaving 3 bases not matched to a gene. From germline, CDR1 is SGHTA and CDR2 FQGTGA. CDR3 loop: CASSLSDRAYNEQFF. Written as DNA, the CDR3 is TGTGCCAGCAGCTTGTCGGACAGGGCCTACAATGAGCAGTTCTTC.

This chain connects TRBV9 to TRBJ1-1; maybe TRBD1 (5 bases). This CDR3 spans 14 amino acids. With 4 bases removed from V and 3 bases from J, the gap between germline ends came to 13 bases. Germline CDR1 is SGDLS and CDR2 is YYNGEE. CDR3: CASSTGVKDTEAFF. The CDR3 DNA reads TGTGCCAGCAGCACGGGGGTAAAAGACACTGAAGCTTTCTTT.

The CDR3: CATTGGSPGYTF. CDR3 DNA sequence: TGTGCCACCACCGGGGGGTCCCCAGGCTACACCTTC. V is TRBV19 and J is TRBJ1-2, with D possibly being TRBD1 (5 bases). The length of the CDR3 is 12 residues. In germline, CDR1 is LNHDA, CDR2 SQIVND (reference sequence). V was pared by 10 bases and J by 8 bases, with 17 bases between.

V and J are TRBV2 and TRBJ1-5; D call uncertain. The CDR3 spans 14 residues. In germline, CDR1 is SNHLY, CDR2 FYNNEI. V shed 7 bases and J shed 5 bases, with 15 bases lying between them. Here the CDR3 reads CASTSSYSDQPQHF. The CDR3 DNA sequence: TGTGCCAGCACCTCTTCATATTCGGATCAGCCCCAGCATTTT.

The chain is built from TRBV5-6 and TRBJ2-5; 7 bases agree with TRBD2. Trimming cost V 2 bases and J 4 bases; bases outside gene matches: 2. Germline CDR1 reads SGHDT; CDR2 reads YYEEEE. CDR3 length: 13 amino acids. This CDR3 reads CASSFGGGETQYF. For the CDR3, the DNA is TGTGCCAGCAGCTTTGGCGGGGGAGAGACCCAGTACTTC.